This TCR beta chain comes out of a study of tumor-infiltrating lymphocytes in primary liver carcinoma. About this clonotype: A much larger clone differs by one base, so this may be a read error. The final CDR3 position lacks the conserved phenylalanine or tryptophan, pointing to a likely read error.

Researchers generated TCR beta cDNA from about 530 ng of total RNA, relying on a constant-region primer. TCR beta libraries came from three nested multiplex PCR rounds using slightly modified ARM-PCR. Both of the initial two PCR rounds ran for around 10 cycles and employed TRBV1-TRBV30 forward primers alongside a C-beta reverse primer. TCRdb ran MiXCR on the multiplex PCR reads and lists one entry per CDR3 protein. The sample has tens of thousands of distinct CDR3 sequences; 60% to 75% are singletons. The CDR3 spans 12 residues. The V segment lost 2 bases and the J segment 6 bases; nucleotides outside the gene matches: 4. CDR1 GTSNPN and CDR2 SVGIG come from the germline V gene (reference sequence). Co-extraction yielded RNA and DNA from around 20-30 mg of unsorted bulk tissue.

The sequence came from a man aged 35 to 55 with primary liver carcinoma and hepatitis B virus infection. The J gene is TRBJ2-7, the V gene TRBV30; 7 bases fit TRBD1. The material sequenced was liver tumor tissue from sampling region 2. Subset specified: tumor region T2, inferior pole. This CDR3 reads CAWSPTGVEQYY. CDR3 sequence (DNA): TGTGCCTGGAGTCCCACAGGGGTCGAGCAGTACTAC.